This is a list of T cell receptor beta chains from one sample in a study of vaccination effects on CD4 cells after COVID-19. Libraries were prepared by immunoSEQ multiplex PCR; TCRdb keeps only in-frame clonotypes and omits some of them. There are 77,000 or so clones in the sample; around 81% occur only once, and about 10% lies in the top ten. For these TCRs, the target antigens are not known. Sequencing used CD4+ T cells from PBMCs cultured with SARS-CoV-2 spike peptides, obtained before COVID-19 vaccination. The source of these receptors is a human donor who received a COVID-19 vaccine. CDR3s include the opening cysteine and the closing phenylalanine or tryptophan. The D gene is left open where the match is weak. Clone size is shown for a subset of rows, as once, few, many or a class of expanded clone.

TRBV7-2,TRBD2,.,CASSFEYVAGGRGETQYF
TRBV18,.,.,CASSRYLEENTEAFF
TRBV5-1,TRBD1,.,CASSLGGQGYYGYTF
TRBV19,TRBD1,.,CASSIPWTGRIGGELFF
TRBV5-4,TRBD1,.,CASSRDRGWTEAFF
TRBV7-2,.,.,CASSLAREYQPQHF
TRBV2,.,.,CATSQSSGANVLTF
TRBV5-1,.,.,CASSLVRTTQETQYF
TRBV7-9,.,.,CASSLGTANYGYTF
TRBV11-3,.,.,CASSLDTLSGELFF
TRBV6-5,TRBD1,.,CASSYSTGDAYGYTF
TRBV19,.,.,CASRPPGQYNEQFF
TRBV6-1,.,few,CASSVAGGFQPQHF
TRBV24-1,.,once,CATSDSSRGRGFETQYF
TRBV4-3,.,.,CASSQATGELFF
TRBV24-1,TRBD2,.,CATSDPPGGKETQYF
TRBV7-9,TRBD1,.,CASRRTGTGTDTQYF
TRBV27,.,.,CASSFQPNYGYTF
TRBV29-1,.,.,CSAARPSYGYTF
TRBV12-3/TRBV12-4,.,.,CASREGYTEAFF
TRBV6-2/TRBV6-3,.,.,CASSSPLGRGKGETQYF
TRBV2,.,.,CASTRGGRETQYF
TRBV9,.,.,CASSVGQVSDTQYF
TRBV7-8,.,.,CASSLLGPGGRADTQYF
TRBV4-1,.,.,CASSLDRTDTQYF
TRBV9,TRBD1,.,CASSVDRVRSDTQYF
TRBV25-1,.,.,CASSDSRGNQPQHF
TRBV5-1,TRBD2,.,CASSLYPSGLEGDTQYF
TRBV30,.,.,CAWSGQGWYGYTF
TRBV7-9,.,.,CASSLATGISTDTQYF
TRBV19,.,.,CASSIVAGNNQPQHF
TRBV6-5,.,.,CASSYDSNQPQHF
TRBV18,.,few,CASSPQGYNEQFF
TRBV29-1,TRBD1,.,CSVRTGRLNTEAFF
TRBV7-3,.,.,CASSLGASPGETQYF
TRBV20-1,TRBD1,.,CSASWDSNYNEQFF
TRBV3-1/TRBV3-2,.,.,CASAPGGRDTGELFF
TRBV16,TRBD2,.,CASSQRTGGTNIQYF
TRBV14,.,.,CASSQAPSNQPQHF
TRBV20-1,.,.,CSASNRGEWGGIEKLFF
TRBV7-2,.,.,CASSLGGDWGYTF
TRBV6-2/TRBV6-3,.,.,CASSYRGQGNQPQHF